One and the same sample provided the 15 T cell receptor beta chains below, sequenced in a study of blood T cell repertoires in COVID-19 (TCRdb year 2020). Receptors were amplified or captured by the immunoSEQ multiplex PCR assay. TCRdb retrieved this table from immuneACCESS and kept in-frame rearrangements only. Not all clones are present; in checked studies, unresolved V genes account for under half, and no reason is known for the remainder. This sample holds 35,000 to 45,000 clones; around nine tenths were observed only once. The ten largest make up just under 2.5% of the sample. The specimen was peripheral blood. The receptors here all came from a human donor in a cohort sampled during active COVID-19.

The J gene is TRBJ1-5, the V gene TRBV4-2; possibly TRBD1 for D (5 bases). The CDR3 is 15 residues long. The V gene lost 3 bases and the J gene lost 6 bases, with 15 bases spanning the gap. Germline V gives CDR1 LGHNA, CDR2 YNFKEQ. The CDR3 spells CASSQEGPGGQPQHF. For the CDR3, the DNA is TGTGCCAGCAGCCAGGAGGGACCGGGAGGTCAGCCCCAGCATTTT.

This sequence joins TRBV19 and TRBJ2-2; possibly TRBD1 for D (7 bases). Per germline, CDR1 LNHDA and CDR2 SQIVND (reference sequence). The CDR3 is 15 residues long. Trimming took 7 bases from V and 5 from J, leaving 17 bases between them. The CDR3: CASMRGTEKTGELFF. Written as DNA, the CDR3 is TGTGCCAGTATGCGCGGGACAGAAAAAACCGGGGAGCTGTTTTTT. Supplemented by reference TRBV19 and TRBJ2-2, the full variable domain reads DGGITQSPKYLFRKEGQNVTLSCEQNLNHDAMYWYRQDPGQGLRLIYYSQIVNDFQKGDIAEGYSVSREKKESFPLTVTSAQKNPTAFYLCASMRGTEKTGELFFGEGSRLTVL.

The chain joins TRBV19 to TRBJ1-2; weak D call: TRBD1 (5 bases). CDR1 LNHDA and CDR2 SQIVND come from the germline V gene (reference sequence). The CDR3 is 13 amino acids. The germline V and J ends were trimmed by 9 bases and 12 bases, with 23 bases remaining between them. The CDR3 nucleotides are TGTGCCAGCTCAGCTGGGAAGGGGCTGCTACACACCTTC. It is translated as CASSAGKGLLHTF.

The V call is TRBV2, the J call TRBJ2-3; 8 nucleotides agree with TRBD1. CDR1 is SNHLY, CDR2 FYNNEI, per germline. V shed 8 bases and J 2 bases; nucleotides not matched to a gene: 9. The CDR3 has 15 residues. The chain's CDR3 is CASGYRDRYTDTQYF. CDR3 nucleotide sequence: TGTGCCAGCGGTTACCGGGACAGGTACACAGATACGCAGTATTTT. The full variable domain, rest sourced from reference TRBV2 and TRBJ2-3, is EPEVTQTPSHQVTQMGQEVILRCVPISNHLYFYWYRQILGQKVEFLVSFYNNEISEKSEIFDDQFSVERPDGSNFTLKIRSTKLEDSAMYFCASGYRDRYTDTQYFGPGTRLTVL.

The genes are TRBV7-8 and TRBJ1-5; D gene ambiguous. Per germline, CDR1 SGHVS and CDR2 FQNEAQ. V was clipped by 0 bases and J by 0 bases, with 9 bases between them. The CDR3 covers 16 residues. CDR3 in DNA: TGTGCCAGCAGCTTAGCTGGGCAGTCTAGCAATCAGCCCCAGCATTTT. This gives the protein CASSLAGQSSNQPQHF.

The rearrangement uses TRBV12-3 or TRBV12-4 and TRBJ2-4; D is uncertain. V lost 7 bases, J lost 4 bases, and 5 bases lay in between. This CDR3 comprises 11 residues. CDR3 protein: CASTEKNIQYF. CDR3 DNA: TGTGCCAGCACTGAGAAAAACATTCAGTACTTC.

V usage is TRBV7-3 and J usage is TRBJ2-2; the D is unclear. Trimming left V 0 bases short and J 7 bases short, with 6 bases between. CDR3 size: 13 residues. Germline CDR1 is SGHTA and CDR2 is FQGTGA. The CDR3 DNA reads as TGTGCCAGCAGCTTAACAACTGGCGGGGAGCTGTTTTTT. This gives the protein CASSLTTGGELFF.

The chain has TRBV11-2 and TRBJ2-1, with 11 nucleotides matching TRBD2. The germline gives CDR1 SGHAT, CDR2 FQNNGV. V trimming: 1 base; J trimming: 4 bases; junction bases outside the gene matches: 3. The CDR3 totals 16 residues. CDR3 DNA sequence: TGTGCCAGCAGCTTAGTAGCGGGGGGGACATACAATGAGCAGTTCTTC. It yields the protein CASSLVAGGTYNEQFF.

The chain links TRBV6-5 to TRBJ2-3; 8 positions agree with TRBD2. With 4 bases clipped from V and 4 bases from J, the junction kept 7 bases outside the gene matches. Germline V gives CDR1 MNHEY, CDR2 SVGAGI. This CDR3 contains 15 residues. The DNA for the CDR3 is TGTGCCAGCAGTTTTCAGGCTAGCGGGTCAGATACGCAGTATTTT. Protein: CASSFQASGSDTQYF.

V and J are TRBV2 and TRBJ1-1, with a tentative D call TRBD1 (6 bases). This CDR3 contains 11 residues. Germline V lookup: CDR1 SNHLY, CDR2 FYNNEI. V dropped 6 bases and J dropped 8 bases, with 10 bases sitting between them. The CDR3: CASRLGTEAFF. The CDR3 DNA is TGTGCCAGCAGACTTGGGACAGAAGCTTTCTTT. Supplemented by reference TRBV2 and TRBJ1-1, the full variable domain reads EPEVTQTPSHQVTQMGQEVILRCVPISNHLYFYWYRQILGQKVEFLVSFYNNEISEKSEIFDDQFSVERPDGSNFTLKIRSTKLEDSAMYFCASRLGTEAFFGQGTRLTVV.

The chain is built from TRBV10-2 and TRBJ2-5; 11 bases fit TRBD2. Germline CDR1 is WSHSY and CDR2 is SAAADI. The CDR3 runs 14 residues. The ends lost 3 bases at V and 6 bases at J; junction bases unmatched: 3. The CDR3 loop reads CASSDSGGGKTQYF. The DNA of the CDR3 is TGCGCCAGCAGTGATAGCGGGGGGGGGAAGACCCAGTACTTC.

The chain combines TRBV6-6 with TRBJ1-5; D gene ambiguous. The CDR3 totals 14 residues. V was trimmed by 10 bases and J by 0 bases, leaving 13 bases between them. Germline CDR1 reads MNHNY; CDR2 reads SVGAGI (reference sequence). CDR3 nucleotides: TGTGCCACACACGGGGTTAGTAGCAATCAGCCCCAGCATTTT. Its protein is CATHGVSSNQPQHF.

This clone was counted a few times. The rearrangement uses TRBV20-1 and TRBJ2-2, with 7 nucleotides matching TRBD2. CDR3 size: 16 residues. CDR1 and CDR2 from the germline V gene are DFQATT and SNEGSKA (reference sequence). The J segment lost 3 bases and the V segment lost 3 bases, leaving 10 bases of the junction unmatched. The CDR3 loop is CSASGPTGGYTGELFF. The CDR3 DNA reads as TGCAGTGCTAGTGGCCCCACGGGGGGATACACCGGGGAGCTGTTTTTT.

The V gene is TRBV2, the J gene TRBJ2-2, with 8 bases fitting TRBD2. J lost 6 bases, V lost 5 bases, and 2 bases had no gene match. This CDR3 is built from 13 residues. Germline CDR1 SNHLY, CDR2 FYNNEI. CDR3 sequence reads: CASSREGAGELFF. CDR3 nucleotide sequence: TGTGCCAGCAGTCGGGAGGGGGCCGGGGAGCTGTTTTTT.

The chain joins TRBV5-1 to TRBJ2-3; tentative D call: TRBD1 (6 bases). This CDR3 is 17 amino acids long. Germline-derived CDR1 and CDR2 are SGHRS and YFSETQ. V was trimmed by 4 bases and J by 5 bases, leaving 23 bases between them. Here the CDR3 DNA reads TGCGCCAGCAGCCTTACAGGGATTGCAGTTCCCGGAGATACGCAGTATTTT. Encoded protein: CASSLTGIAVPGDTQYF.